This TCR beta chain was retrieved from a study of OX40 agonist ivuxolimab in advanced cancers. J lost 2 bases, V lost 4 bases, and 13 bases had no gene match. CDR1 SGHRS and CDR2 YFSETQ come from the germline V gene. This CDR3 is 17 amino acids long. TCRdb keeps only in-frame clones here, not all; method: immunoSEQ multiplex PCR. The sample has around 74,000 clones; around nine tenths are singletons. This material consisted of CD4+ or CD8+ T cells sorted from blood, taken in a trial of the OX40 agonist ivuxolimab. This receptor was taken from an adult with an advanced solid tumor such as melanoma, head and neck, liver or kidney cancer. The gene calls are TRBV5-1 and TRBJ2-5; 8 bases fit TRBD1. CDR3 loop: CASSPSPGTGFQETQYF. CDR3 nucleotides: TGCGCCAGCAGCCCCAGTCCCGGGACAGGATTTCAAGAGACCCAGTACTTC.